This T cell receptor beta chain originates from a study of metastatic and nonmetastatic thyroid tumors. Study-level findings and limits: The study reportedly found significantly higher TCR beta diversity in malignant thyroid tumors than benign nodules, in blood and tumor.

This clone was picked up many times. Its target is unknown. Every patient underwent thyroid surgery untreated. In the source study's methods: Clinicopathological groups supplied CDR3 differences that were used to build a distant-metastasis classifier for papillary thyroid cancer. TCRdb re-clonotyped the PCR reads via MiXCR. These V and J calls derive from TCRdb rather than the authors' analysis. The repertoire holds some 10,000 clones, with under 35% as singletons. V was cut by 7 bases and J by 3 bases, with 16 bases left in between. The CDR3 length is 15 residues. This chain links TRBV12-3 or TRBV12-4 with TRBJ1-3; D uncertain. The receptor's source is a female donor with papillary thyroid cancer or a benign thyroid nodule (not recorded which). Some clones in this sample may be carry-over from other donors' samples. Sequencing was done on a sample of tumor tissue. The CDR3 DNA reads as TGTGCCAGCATGCGGGGTGGGCGACTTGGAAACACCATATATTTT. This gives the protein CASMRGGRLGNTIYF.